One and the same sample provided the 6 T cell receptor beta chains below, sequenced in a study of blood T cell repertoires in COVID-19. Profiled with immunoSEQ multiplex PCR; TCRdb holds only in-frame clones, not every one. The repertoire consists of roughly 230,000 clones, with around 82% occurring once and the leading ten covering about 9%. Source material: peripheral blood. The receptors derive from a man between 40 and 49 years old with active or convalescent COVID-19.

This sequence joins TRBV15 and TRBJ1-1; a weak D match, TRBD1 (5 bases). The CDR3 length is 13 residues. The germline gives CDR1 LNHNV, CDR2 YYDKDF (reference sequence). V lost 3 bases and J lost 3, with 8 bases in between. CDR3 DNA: TGTGCCACCAGCAGGGAGGGGCACACTGAAGCTTTCTTT. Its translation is CATSREGHTEAFF.

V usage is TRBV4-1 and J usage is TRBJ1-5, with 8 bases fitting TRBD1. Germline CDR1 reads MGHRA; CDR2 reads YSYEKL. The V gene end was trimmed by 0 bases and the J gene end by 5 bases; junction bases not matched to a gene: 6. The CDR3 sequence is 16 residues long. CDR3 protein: CASSQEGQAAYQPQHF. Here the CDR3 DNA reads TGCGCCAGCAGCCAAGAGGGACAGGCGGCATATCAGCCCCAGCATTTT.

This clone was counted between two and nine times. CDR3 residues: CSVDPTAEGKLFF. CDR3 coding DNA: TGCAGCGTTGATCCGACGGCCGAGGGAAAACTGTTTTTT. The chain is built from TRBV29-1 and TRBJ1-4; D remains unclear. Germline loops: CDR1 SQVTM, CDR2 ANQGSEA. The CDR3 length is 13 residues. Deletions cut 3 bases from V and 10 bases from J, with 15 bases between.

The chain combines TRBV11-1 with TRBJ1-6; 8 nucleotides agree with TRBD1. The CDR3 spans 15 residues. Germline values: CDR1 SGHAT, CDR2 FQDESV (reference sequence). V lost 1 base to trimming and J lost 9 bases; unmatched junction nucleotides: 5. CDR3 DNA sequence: TGTGCCAGCAGCTTAGGATCGACAGGGGCTTCACCCCTCCACTTT. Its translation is CASSLGSTGASPLHF.

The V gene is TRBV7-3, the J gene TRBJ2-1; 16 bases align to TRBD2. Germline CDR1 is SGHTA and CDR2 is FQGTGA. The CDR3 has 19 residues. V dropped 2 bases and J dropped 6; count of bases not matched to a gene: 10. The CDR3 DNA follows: TGTGCCAGCAGCTTACCGGCCGGGACTAGCGGGGGGGCCCTCAATGAGCAGTTCTTC. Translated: CASSLPAGTSGGALNEQFF.

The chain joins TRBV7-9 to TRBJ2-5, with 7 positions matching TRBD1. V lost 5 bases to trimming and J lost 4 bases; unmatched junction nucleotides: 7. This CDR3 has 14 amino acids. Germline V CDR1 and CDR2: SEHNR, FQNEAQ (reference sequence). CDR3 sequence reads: CASSRSTGRETQYF. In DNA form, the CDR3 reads TGTGCCAGCAGCAGATCGACAGGGAGAGAGACCCAGTACTTC.